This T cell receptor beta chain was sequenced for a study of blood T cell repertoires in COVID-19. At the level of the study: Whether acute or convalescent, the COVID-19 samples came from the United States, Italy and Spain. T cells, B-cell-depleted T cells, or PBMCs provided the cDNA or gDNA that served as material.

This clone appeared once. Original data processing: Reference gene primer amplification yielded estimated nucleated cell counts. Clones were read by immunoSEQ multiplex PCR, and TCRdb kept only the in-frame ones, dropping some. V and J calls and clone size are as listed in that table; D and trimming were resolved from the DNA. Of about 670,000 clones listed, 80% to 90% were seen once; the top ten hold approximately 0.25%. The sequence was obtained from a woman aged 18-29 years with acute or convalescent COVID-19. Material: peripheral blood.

CDR3 protein: CASSQDPGWGYGYTF. DNA of the CDR3: TGCGCCAGCAGCCAAGACCCGGGGTGGGGCTATGGCTACACCTTC. The chain combines TRBV4-3 with TRBJ1-2; no clear D. The CDR3 is made up of 15 amino acids. Germline V gene lookup returns CDR1 LGHNA and CDR2 YSLEER. The V gene lost 0 bases and the J gene lost 4 bases, with 12 bases spanning the gap.